The 11 T cell receptor beta chains given below trace back to one sample, sequenced in a study of shared clonotypes between healthy human individuals. Profiled with immunoSEQ multiplex PCR; TCRdb holds only in-frame clones, not every one. The sample carries some 1.4 million clones, roughly 97% recorded once. Sample: naive CD4+ T cells sorted from blood. Subset of the sample: CD45RA+ positively selected. The origin of the receptors is a man aged 25-45 years in good health.

The chain employs TRBV5-1 and TRBJ2-3, with TRBD1 matching 9 bases. CDR1 is SGHRS and CDR2 is YFSETQ in the germline V gene. Losses at the gene ends were 0 bases for V and 2 bases for J; bases not matched to a gene: 13. The CDR3 contains 19 residues. In nucleotides, the CDR3 is TGCGCCAGCAGCTTGGAGGGACAGGGAATGAAGACCTACACAGATACGCAGTATTTT. It yields the protein CASSLEGQGMKTYTDTQYF.

The chain employs TRBV7-2 and TRBJ2-1; TRBD2 matches at 11 bases. CDR3 length: 16 amino acids. Looked up from germline, CDR1 is SGHTA and CDR2 is FQGNSA. With V trimmed by 5 bases and J by 4 bases, 7 bases remained unmatched. CDR3 sequence (DNA): TGTGCCAGCAGCACAGTAGGGACTAGCGGTTACAATGAGCAGTTCTTC. Its protein is CASSTVGTSGYNEQFF.

The gene calls are TRBV5-1 and TRBJ2-2; 9 bases are shared with TRBD1. Germline V gene sequence: CDR1 SGHRS, CDR2 YFSETQ. This CDR3 spans 15 amino acids. J was trimmed by 5 bases and V by 8 bases; bases with no gene match: 10. The CDR3 loop is CASQVTGGQTGELFF. The CDR3, as DNA: TGCGCCAGTCAGGTCACAGGGGGCCAAACCGGGGAGCTGTTTTTT.

This chain joins TRBV28 and TRBJ2-3; 9 bases map to TRBD1. This CDR3 comprises 12 residues. The junction had 9 bases not matched to a gene; V was cut back by 7 bases and J by 13 bases. Per germline, CDR1 MDHEN and CDR2 SYDVKM. The CDR3 loop is CASTTGTGPKYF. In nucleotides, the CDR3 is TGTGCCAGCACAACGGGGACAGGGCCCAAGTATTTT.

This chain joins TRBV29-1 and TRBJ2-2; D may match TRBD1 or TRBD2 (6 bases each). Germline V lookup: CDR1 SQVTM, CDR2 ANQGSEA. The CDR3 spans 15 residues. Trimming took off 4 bases at V and 4 bases at J, with 16 bases between the two ends. CDR3 protein: CSVVGAGGPTGELFF. In nucleotides, the CDR3 is TGCAGCGTTGTGGGGGCCGGGGGACCCACCGGGGAGCTGTTTTTT.

Of note for this clone: At the DNA level, this CDR3 is encoded by other sequences in the same sample as well. The CDR3 here is CASSLASGTDTQYF. The CDR3 bases are TGTGCCAGCAGCTTGGCTAGCGGGACAGATACGCAGTATTTT. The J gene is TRBJ2-3, the V gene TRBV7-2, with 8 bases identical to TRBD2. This CDR3 has 14 residues. The ends lost 3 bases at V and 3 bases at J; junction bases unmatched: 2. Germline V gives CDR1 SGHTA, CDR2 FQGNSA.

The rearrangement joins TRBV11-2 to TRBJ2-7; possible D gene TRBD1, 5 bases. Germline CDR1 reads SGHAT; CDR2 reads FQNNGV. The CDR3 is 13 amino acids. The V end lost 5 bases, the J end lost 7 bases, and 15 bases lay between the germline ends. CDR3 region: CASSMTDIAEQYF. The CDR3 DNA is TGTGCCAGCAGCATGACGGACATCGCGGAGCAGTACTTC.

The chain carries TRBV5-1 and TRBJ2-3; D call uncertain. V gave up 7 bases and J gave up 4 bases, with 19 bases separating them. Looked up from germline, CDR1 is SGHRS and CDR2 is YFSETQ. This CDR3 is 15 amino acids long. The CDR3 loop is CASSPGGSDSDTQYF. The CDR3 bases are TGCGCCAGCTCCCCGGGTGGCTCTGATTCAGATACGCAGTATTTT.

Concerning this clone: The same CDR3 can be traced to other DNA sequences in this sample. The chain employs TRBV9 and TRBJ2-7, with 10 positions matching TRBD2. The V gene's germline CDR1 is SGDLS and CDR2 YYNGEE. The ends lost 0 bases at V and 4 bases at J; junction bases unmatched: 4. There are 15 residues in the CDR3. The CDR3: CASSVGLAGAYEQYF. The CDR3 DNA sequence: TGTGCCAGCAGCGTAGGGCTAGCGGGAGCTTACGAGCAGTACTTC.

The J gene is TRBJ2-7, the V gene TRBV10-3; 11 bases are a match to TRBD2. Germline CDR1 reads ENHRY; CDR2 reads SYGVKD. The CDR3 consists of 20 residues. Losses at the gene ends were 5 bases for V and 7 bases for J; bases not matched to a gene: 25. This chain's CDR3 is CAISSRGRLLAGEVRREQYF. The CDR3 nucleotides read TGTGCCATCAGTTCCAGGGGCCGATTACTAGCGGGAGAGGTACGGCGAGAGCAGTACTTC.

The chain employs TRBV18 and TRBJ2-3; 8 nucleotides line up with TRBD2. The V segment lost 1 base and the J segment 2 bases; nucleotides outside the gene matches: 2. The CDR3 contains 15 residues. CDR1 KGHSH and CDR2 LQKENI come from the germline V gene. The CDR3 reads CASSPQREITDTQYF. Written as DNA, the CDR3 is TGTGCCAGCTCACCACAGCGGGAGATCACAGATACGCAGTATTTT.